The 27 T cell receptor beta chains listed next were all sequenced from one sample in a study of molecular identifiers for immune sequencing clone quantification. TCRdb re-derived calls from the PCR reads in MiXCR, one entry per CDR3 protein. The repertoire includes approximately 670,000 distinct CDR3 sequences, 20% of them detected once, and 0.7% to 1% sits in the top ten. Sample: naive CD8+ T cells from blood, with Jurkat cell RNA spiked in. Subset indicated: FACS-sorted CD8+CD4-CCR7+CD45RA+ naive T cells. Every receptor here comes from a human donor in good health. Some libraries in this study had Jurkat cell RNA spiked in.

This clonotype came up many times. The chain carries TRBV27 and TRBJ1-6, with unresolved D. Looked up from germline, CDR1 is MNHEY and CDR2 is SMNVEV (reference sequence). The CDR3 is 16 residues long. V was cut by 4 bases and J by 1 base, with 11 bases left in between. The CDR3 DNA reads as TGTGCCAGCAGTTCAGCAGAGGGATCCTATAATTCACCCCTCCACTTT. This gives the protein CASSSAEGSYNSPLHF.

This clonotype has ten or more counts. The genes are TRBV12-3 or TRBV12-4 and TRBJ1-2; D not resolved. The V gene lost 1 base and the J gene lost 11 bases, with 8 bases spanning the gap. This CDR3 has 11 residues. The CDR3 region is CASSLGISYTF. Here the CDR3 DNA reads TGTGCCAGCAGTTTAGGAATTAGTTACACCTTC.

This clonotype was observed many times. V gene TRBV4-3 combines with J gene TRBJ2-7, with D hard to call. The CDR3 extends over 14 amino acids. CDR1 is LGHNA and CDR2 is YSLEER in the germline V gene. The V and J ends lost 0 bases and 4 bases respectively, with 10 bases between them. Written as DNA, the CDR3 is TGCGCCAGCAGCCAAGATCGGCAGCAGTACGAGCAGTACTTC. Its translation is CASSQDRQQYEQYF.

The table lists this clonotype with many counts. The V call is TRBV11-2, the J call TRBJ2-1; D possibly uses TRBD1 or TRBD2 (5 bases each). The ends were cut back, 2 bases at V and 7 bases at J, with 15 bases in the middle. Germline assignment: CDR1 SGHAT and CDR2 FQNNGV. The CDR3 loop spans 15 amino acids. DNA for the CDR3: TGTGCCAGCAGCTTAACTAGGGACCCGAGGAATGAGCAGTTCTTC. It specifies CASSLTRDPRNEQFF.

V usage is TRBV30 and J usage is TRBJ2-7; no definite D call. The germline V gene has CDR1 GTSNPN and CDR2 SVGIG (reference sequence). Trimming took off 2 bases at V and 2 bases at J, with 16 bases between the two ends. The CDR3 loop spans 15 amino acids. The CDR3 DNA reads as TGTGCCTGGAGTCCTTCCGGAGACACGACCTACGAGCAGTACTTC. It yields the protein CAWSPSGDTTYEQYF.

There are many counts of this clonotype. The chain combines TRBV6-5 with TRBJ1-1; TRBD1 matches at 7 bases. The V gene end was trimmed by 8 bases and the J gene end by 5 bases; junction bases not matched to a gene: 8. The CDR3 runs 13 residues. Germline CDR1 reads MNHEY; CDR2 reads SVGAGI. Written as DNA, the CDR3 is TGTGCCAGCCTCCACCCAGGGGGTACTGAAGCTTTCTTT. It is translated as CASLHPGGTEAFF.

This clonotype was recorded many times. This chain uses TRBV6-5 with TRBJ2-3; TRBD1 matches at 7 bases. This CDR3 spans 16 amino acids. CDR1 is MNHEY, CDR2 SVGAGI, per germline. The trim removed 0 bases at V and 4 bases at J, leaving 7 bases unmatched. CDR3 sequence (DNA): TGTGCCAGCAGTTACTCGACGACAGGGATCGCAGATACGCAGTATTTT. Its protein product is CASSYSTTGIADTQYF.

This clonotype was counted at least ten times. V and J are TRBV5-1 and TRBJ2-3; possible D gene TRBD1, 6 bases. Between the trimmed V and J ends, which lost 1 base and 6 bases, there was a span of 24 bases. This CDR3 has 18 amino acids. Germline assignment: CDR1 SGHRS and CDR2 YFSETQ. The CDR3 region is CASSLRTGTTLLWDTQYF. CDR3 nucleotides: TGCGCCAGCAGCTTGAGAACCGGGACAACGCTCCTATGGGATACGCAGTATTTT.

CDR3 bases: TGCAGTGCTAGCGTTACTAATAGTGTTGGGAGTGAGCAGTTCTTC. Residues: CSASVTNSVGSEQFF. J is TRBJ2-1 and V is TRBV20-1, with a possible D match to TRBD2 (5 bases). Trimming took off 3 bases at V and 9 bases at J, with 21 bases between the two ends. CDR1 and CDR2 (germline): DFQATT, SNEGSKA (reference sequence). This CDR3 is 15 amino acids long.

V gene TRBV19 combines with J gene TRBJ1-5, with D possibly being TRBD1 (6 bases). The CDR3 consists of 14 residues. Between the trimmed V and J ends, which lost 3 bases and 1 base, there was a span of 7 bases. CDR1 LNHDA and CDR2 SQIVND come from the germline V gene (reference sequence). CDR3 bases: TGTGCCAGTAGTATTACAGGGAGCAATCAGCCCCAGCATTTT. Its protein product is CASSITGSNQPQHF.

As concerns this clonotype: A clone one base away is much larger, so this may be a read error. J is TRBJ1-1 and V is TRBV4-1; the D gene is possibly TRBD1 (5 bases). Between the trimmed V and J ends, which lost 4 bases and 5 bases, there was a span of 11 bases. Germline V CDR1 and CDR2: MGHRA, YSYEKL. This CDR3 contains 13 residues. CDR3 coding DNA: TGCGCCAGCAGCCTAGCAGGGAAAACTGAAGCTTTCTTT. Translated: CASSLAGKTEAFF.

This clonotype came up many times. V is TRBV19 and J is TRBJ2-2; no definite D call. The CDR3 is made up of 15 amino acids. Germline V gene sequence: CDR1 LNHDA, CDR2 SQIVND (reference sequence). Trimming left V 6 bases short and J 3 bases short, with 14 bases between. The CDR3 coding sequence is TGTGCCAGTAGCTATCCGTTTGGGGACACCGGGGAGCTGTTTTTT. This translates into CASSYPFGDTGELFF.

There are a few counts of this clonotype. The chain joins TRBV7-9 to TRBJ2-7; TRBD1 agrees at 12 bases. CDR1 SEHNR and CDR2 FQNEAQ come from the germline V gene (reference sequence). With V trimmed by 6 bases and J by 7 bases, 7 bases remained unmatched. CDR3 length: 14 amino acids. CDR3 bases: TGTGCCAGCAGGGACGGGACAGGGGGCGATGAGCAGTACTTC. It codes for CASRDGTGGDEQYF.

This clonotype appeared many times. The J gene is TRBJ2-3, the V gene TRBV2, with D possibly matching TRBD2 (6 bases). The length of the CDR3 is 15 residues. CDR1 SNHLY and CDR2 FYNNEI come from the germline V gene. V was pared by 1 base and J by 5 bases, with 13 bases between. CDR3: CASSEEASVKDTQYF. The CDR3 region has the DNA TGTGCCAGCAGTGAAGAGGCTAGCGTTAAAGATACGCAGTATTTT.

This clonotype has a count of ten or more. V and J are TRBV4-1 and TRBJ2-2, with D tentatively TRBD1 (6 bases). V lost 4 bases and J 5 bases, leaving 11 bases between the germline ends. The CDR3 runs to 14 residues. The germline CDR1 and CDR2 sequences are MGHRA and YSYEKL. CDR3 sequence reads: CASSLGHGTGELFF. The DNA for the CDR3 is TGCGCCAGCAGCCTGGGACACGGGACCGGGGAGCTGTTTTTT.

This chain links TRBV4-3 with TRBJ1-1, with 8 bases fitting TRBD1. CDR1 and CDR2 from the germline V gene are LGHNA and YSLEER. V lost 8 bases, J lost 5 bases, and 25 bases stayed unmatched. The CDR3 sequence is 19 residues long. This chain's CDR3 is CASGPSRIMTGAMWTEAFF. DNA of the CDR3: TGCGCCAGCGGCCCCTCTCGGATAATGACAGGGGCGATGTGGACTGAAGCTTTCTTT.

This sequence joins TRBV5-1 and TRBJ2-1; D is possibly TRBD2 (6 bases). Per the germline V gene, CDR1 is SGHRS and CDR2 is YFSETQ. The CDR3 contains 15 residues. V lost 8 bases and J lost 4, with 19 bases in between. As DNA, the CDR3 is TGCGCCAGTTTTTCCGGGACTGGCATGTACAATGAGCAGTTCTTC. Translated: CASFSGTGMYNEQFF.

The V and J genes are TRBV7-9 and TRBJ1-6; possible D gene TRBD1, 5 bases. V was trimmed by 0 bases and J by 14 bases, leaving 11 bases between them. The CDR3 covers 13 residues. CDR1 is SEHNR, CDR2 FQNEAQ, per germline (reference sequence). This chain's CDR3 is CASSLALGETLHF. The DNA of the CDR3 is TGTGCCAGCAGCTTAGCGTTGGGGGAGACCCTCCACTTT.

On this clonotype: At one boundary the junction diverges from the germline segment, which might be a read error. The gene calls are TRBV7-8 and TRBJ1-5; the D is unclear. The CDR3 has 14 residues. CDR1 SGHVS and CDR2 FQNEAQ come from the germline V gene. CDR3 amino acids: CASSLVDSNQSQHF. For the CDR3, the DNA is TGTGCCAGCAGCTTAGTCGATAGCAATCAGTCCCAGCATTTT.

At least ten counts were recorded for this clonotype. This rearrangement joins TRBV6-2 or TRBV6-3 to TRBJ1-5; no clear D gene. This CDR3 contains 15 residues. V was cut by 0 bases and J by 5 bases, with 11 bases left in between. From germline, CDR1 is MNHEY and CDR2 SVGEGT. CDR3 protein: CASSYSDQYDQPQHF. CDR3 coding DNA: TGTGCCAGCAGTTACTCAGACCAGTATGATCAGCCCCAGCATTTT.

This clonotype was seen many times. The CDR3 loop reads CASSFGGAQYF. The CDR3 DNA is TGTGCCAGCAGCTTTGGAGGGGCCCAGTACTTC. V usage is TRBV11-2 and J usage is TRBJ2-5; weak D call: TRBD2 (6 bases). Trimming stripped 3 bases from V and 9 bases from J, with 8 bases between. The V gene's germline CDR1 is SGHAT and CDR2 FQNNGV. The CDR3 contains 11 residues.

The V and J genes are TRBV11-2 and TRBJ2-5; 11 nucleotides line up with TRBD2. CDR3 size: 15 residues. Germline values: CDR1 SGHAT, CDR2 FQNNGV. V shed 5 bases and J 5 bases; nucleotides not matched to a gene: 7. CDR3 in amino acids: CASSPRLAGSETQYF. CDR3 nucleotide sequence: TGTGCCAGCAGCCCAAGACTAGCGGGAAGCGAGACCCAGTACTTC.

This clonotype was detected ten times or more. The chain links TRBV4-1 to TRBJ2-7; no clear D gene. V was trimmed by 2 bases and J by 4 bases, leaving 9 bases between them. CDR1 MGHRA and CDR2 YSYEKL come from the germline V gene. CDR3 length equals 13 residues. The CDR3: CASSQQYAYEQYF. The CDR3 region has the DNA TGCGCCAGCAGCCAACAGTATGCGTACGAGCAGTACTTC.

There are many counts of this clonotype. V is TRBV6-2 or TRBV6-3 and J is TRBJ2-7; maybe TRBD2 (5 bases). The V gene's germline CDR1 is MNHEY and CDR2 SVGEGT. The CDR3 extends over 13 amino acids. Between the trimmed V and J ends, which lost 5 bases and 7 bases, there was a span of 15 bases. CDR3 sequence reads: CASSPGWPGEQYF. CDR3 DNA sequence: TGTGCCAGCAGTCCCGGTTGGCCGGGAGAGCAGTACTTC.

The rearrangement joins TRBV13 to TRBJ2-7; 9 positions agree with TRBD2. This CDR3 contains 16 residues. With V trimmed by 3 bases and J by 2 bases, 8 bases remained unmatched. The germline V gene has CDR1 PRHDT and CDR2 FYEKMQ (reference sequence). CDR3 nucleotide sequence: TGTGCCAGCAGCTTCTGGCGGGAGGGCCCCACCTACGAGCAGTACTTC. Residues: CASSFWREGPTYEQYF.

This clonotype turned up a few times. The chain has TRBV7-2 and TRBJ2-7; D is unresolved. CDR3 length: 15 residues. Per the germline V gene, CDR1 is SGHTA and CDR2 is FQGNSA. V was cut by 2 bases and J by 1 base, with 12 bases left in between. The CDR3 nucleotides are TGTGCCAGCAGCTTATACTTTTCAGCGTCCTACGAGCAGTACTTC. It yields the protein CASSLYFSASYEQYF.

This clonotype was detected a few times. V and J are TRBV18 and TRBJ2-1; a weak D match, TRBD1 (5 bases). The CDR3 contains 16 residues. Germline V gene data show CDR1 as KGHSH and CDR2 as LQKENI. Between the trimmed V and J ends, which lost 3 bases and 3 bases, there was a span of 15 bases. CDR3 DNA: TGTGCCAGCTCACCCGACTGGCAGGGCCTCTACAATGAGCAGTTCTTC. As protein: CASSPDWQGLYNEQFF.